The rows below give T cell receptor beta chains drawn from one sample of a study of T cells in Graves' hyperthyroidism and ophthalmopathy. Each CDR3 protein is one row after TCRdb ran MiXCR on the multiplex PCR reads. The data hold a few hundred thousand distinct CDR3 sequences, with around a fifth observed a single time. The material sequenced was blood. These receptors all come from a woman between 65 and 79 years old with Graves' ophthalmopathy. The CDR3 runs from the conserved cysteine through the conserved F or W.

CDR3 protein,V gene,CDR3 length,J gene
CASSQYGTSGFTDTQYF,TRBV14,17,TRBJ2-3
CASSPSGYGYTF,TRBV11-2,12,TRBJ1-2
CASSLRRDRNEQFF,TRBV7-8,14,TRBJ2-1
CASSLNQGPYTEAFF,TRBV11-2,15,TRBJ1-1
CSVAEVLAGASELFF,TRBV29-1,15,TRBJ2-2
CASSPGGVTTQYF,TRBV18,13,TRBJ2-3
CASSLEWLSGSYEQYF,TRBV11-3,16,TRBJ2-7
CASSPLTSGRGNTQYF,TRBV11-2,16,TRBJ2-3
CASSFTRGGELFF,TRBV19,13,TRBJ2-2
CASSSSGILSYEQYF,TRBV11-2,15,TRBJ2-7
CASSRGTEANSPLHF,TRBV6-2/TRBV6-3,15,TRBJ1-6
CSVEDPGGSSYEQYF,TRBV29-1,15,TRBJ2-7
CSASPGLARDEQYF,TRBV20-1,14,TRBJ2-7
CASRPTSAGARYEQYF,TRBV28,16,TRBJ2-7
CASSQEGRAPMYF,TRBV3-1,13,TRBJ2-4
CASSANGLVYEQYF,TRBV7-2,14,TRBJ2-7
CASSAGGGTGELFF,TRBV2,14,TRBJ2-2
CASSLAITGGTGELFF,TRBV7-9,16,TRBJ2-2
CASSAGAGMGTEAFF,TRBV11-2,15,TRBJ1-1
CASSLQAGEADTQYF,TRBV7-3,15,TRBJ2-3
CASKMDTYEQYF,TRBV2,12,TRBJ2-7
CASSPPGGGIRDEQYF,TRBV7-9,16,TRBJ2-7
CSVEEGGLGQETQYF,TRBV29-1,15,TRBJ2-5
CASSGPGKGYTF,TRBV12-3/TRBV12-4,12,TRBJ1-2
CASSLVARSPWRDEQFF,TRBV5-1,17,TRBJ2-1
CASSQLGLEQFF,TRBV27,12,TRBJ2-1
CAIRLAETYNEQFF,TRBV10-3,14,TRBJ2-1
CAWTGRDGQPQHF,TRBV30,13,TRBJ1-5
CASSAMGVRETQYF,TRBV12-3/TRBV12-4,14,TRBJ2-5
CASSTTGTSDTGELFF,TRBV6-1,16,TRBJ2-2
CAWGLAGGRWTDTQYF,TRBV30,16,TRBJ2-3
CASSLRDKSYEQYF,TRBV28,14,TRBJ2-7
CASSLLAGGTKNIQYF,TRBV4-1,16,TRBJ2-4
CASAFVGPETQYF,TRBV12-5,13,TRBJ2-5
CASSFRQGHTDTQYF,TRBV5-1,15,TRBJ2-3
CSASQGTGDNRNQPQHF,TRBV20-1,17,TRBJ1-5
CASSRTEGLGEQYF,TRBV12-3/TRBV12-4,14,TRBJ2-7
CASSYVGVGTEAFF,TRBV6-6,14,TRBJ1-1
CASSLEGGGRAEAFF,TRBV5-1,15,TRBJ1-1
CASSMTGGGSPLHF,TRBV7-2,14,TRBJ1-6
CASSGGAGTETQYF,TRBV19,14,TRBJ2-5
CASSATAGGKGELFF,TRBV6-2/TRBV6-3,15,TRBJ2-2